These T cell receptor beta chains were read from a single sample in a study of OX40 agonist ivuxolimab in advanced cancers. Measured with immunoSEQ multiplex PCR; TCRdb has only the in-frame clones, and not every one. The sample yields 30,000 to 45,000 clones, 74% seen once. The sequences come from CD4+ or CD8+ T cells sorted from blood, collected in a trial of the OX40 agonist ivuxolimab. All receptors derive from an adult with an advanced solid tumor such as melanoma, head and neck, liver or kidney cancer. CDR3s include the opening cysteine and the closing phenylalanine or tryptophan. A D gene is named only where the DNA matches it firmly. The size of a clone is reported for some rows only, either as once, few or many, or as a class for expanded clones.

>.|TRBV6-7|.|TRBJ2-5
TGTGCCAGCAGTTACACAAGAACAGAACTAGAGACCCAGTACTTC
CASSYTRTELETQYF
>TRBD1|TRBV10-3|.|TRBJ2-7
TGTGCCATCACTGGGGACAGGGGGACCTACGAGCAGTACTTC
CAITGDRGTYEQYF
>.|TRBV4-1|.|TRBJ2-1
TGCGCCAGCAGCCAATCGACAACGCTTACCCCTCCGGACAATGAGCAGTTCTTC
CASSQSTTLTPPDNEQFF
>.|TRBV4-1|.|TRBJ2-3
TGCGCCAGCAGCCAAGTTGGCAGGGGGGCAGATACGCAGTATTTT
CASSQVGRGADTQYF
>TRBD1|TRBV19|.|TRBJ1-2
TGTGCCAGTAGACATGGACAGGGGATGGCCTATGGCTACACCTTC
CASRHGQGMAYGYTF
>TRBD1|TRBV6-1|.|TRBJ1-1
TGTGCCAGCAGTGACAGGGGGCACTCGGGAACGATTTTCTTT
CASSDRGHSGTIFF
>.|TRBV6-1|.|TRBJ1-1
TGTGCCAGCAGTGAAGGGCGAGGGACTGAAGCTTTCTTT
CASSEGRGTEAFF
>.|TRBV28|.|TRBJ1-5
TGTGCCAGCAGTTCCTCAGCCTTGAATCAGCCCCAGCATTTT
CASSSSALNQPQHF
>TRBD2|TRBV7-9|medium-sized|TRBJ2-3
TGTGCCAGCAGCAGAATTCGGCGCGGGGGACCCACAGATACGCAGTATTTT
CASSRIRRGGPTDTQYF
>.|TRBV19|.|TRBJ1-5
TGTGCCAGTAGTCTACCGGACAGTGGCGGGCCCCAGCATTTT
CASSLPDSGGPQHF
>.|TRBV19|.|TRBJ2-7
TGTGCCAGTACCCCTGGGGGGAACGCCTACGAGCAGTACTTC
CASTPGGNAYEQYF
>.|TRBV18|.|TRBJ1-1
TGTGCCAGCTCACCAGGGGCAGGGGTAGGTGGGAACACTGAAGCTTTCTTT
CASSPGAGVGGNTEAFF
>.|TRBV2|.|TRBJ2-1
TGTGCCAGCAGTATAGAGGAGCAGTTCTTC
CASSIEEQFF
>.|TRBV5-1|.|TRBJ2-3
TGCGCCAGCAGCTTGTGGGGTAGCACAGATACGCAGTATTTT
CASSLWGSTDTQYF
>.|TRBV21-1|few|TRBJ1-5
TGTGCCAGCAGCCCTTCCACCAGATATAGCAATCAGCCCCAGCATTTT
CASSPSTRYSNQPQHF
>TRBD2|TRBV6-6|.|TRBJ2-7
TGTGCCAGCAGTTACAGGACTAGCGGCTCCTACGAGCAGTACTTC
CASSYRTSGSYEQYF
>.|TRBV19|.|TRBJ2-7
TGTGCCAGTAGTATAAATTGGGGCGCCTACGAGCAGTACTTC
CASSINWGAYEQYF
>TRBD1|TRBV11-2|.|TRBJ1-2
TGTGCCAGCAGCTTAGGGGACAGACCCTATGGCTACACCTTC
CASSLGDRPYGYTF
>TRBD2|TRBV10-3|.|TRBJ2-5
TGTGCCACGCGGGACTACCGACAAGAGACCCAGTACTTC
CATRDYRQETQYF
>.|TRBV4-2|.|TRBJ2-3
TGTGCCAGCAGCCAAGGGACGGGTTACACAGATACGCAGTATTTT
CASSQGTGYTDTQYF
>TRBD1|TRBV7-9|.|TRBJ2-2
TGTGCCAGCAGCCCAACTCGACAGGGGCTCCCTCTTAACACCGGGGAGCTGTTTTTT
CASSPTRQGLPLNTGELFF
>TRBD2|TRBV6-6|.|TRBJ2-5
TGTGCCAGCAGTACCCTAGCGGGGATAGAGTACTTC
CASSTLAGIEYF
>.|TRBV9|.|TRBJ1-2
TGTGCCAGCAGCCCCGGGGCCCCGGGGGGCTACACCTTC
CASSPGAPGGYTF
>.|TRBV6-6|few|TRBJ2-4
TGTGCCAGCAGCCGAATAGAAGGCAAAAACATTCAGTACTTC
CASSRIEGKNIQYF
>.|TRBV6-4|once|TRBJ2-2
TGTGCCAGCAGTGAGAACACCGGGGAGCTGTTTTTT
CASSENTGELFF
>TRBD1|TRBV27|.|TRBJ2-1
TGTGCCAGCGCCGGGACAGGGTCGGCCTACAATGAGCAGTTCTTC
CASAGTGSAYNEQFF
>TRBD2|TRBV9|.|TRBJ2-5
TGTGCCAGCAGCGTAGAGCGGGGGGGCGAGACCCAGTACTTC
CASSVERGGETQYF
>.|TRBV9|.|TRBJ1-1
TGTGCCAGCAGCGTAGATTGGAACACTGAAGCTTTCTTT
CASSVDWNTEAFF
>.|TRBV5-1|.|TRBJ2-2
TGCGCCAGCAGCTTGCCCAGGGGACGCGGGGAGCTGTTTTTT
CASSLPRGRGELFF
>TRBD1|TRBV6-5|.|TRBJ1-2
TGTGCCAGCAACCCAGGACAGGGGGCGGGTGGCTACACCTTC
CASNPGQGAGGYTF
>.|TRBV28|.|TRBJ1-3
TGTGCCAGCAGTTCCCGCGGGGCGGGGCACACCATATATTTT
CASSSRGAGHTIYF
>.|TRBV6-1|.|TRBJ2-5
TGTGCCAGCAGTGAGGGGGGCATCCCTCAGACCCAGTACTTC
CASSEGGIPQTQYF